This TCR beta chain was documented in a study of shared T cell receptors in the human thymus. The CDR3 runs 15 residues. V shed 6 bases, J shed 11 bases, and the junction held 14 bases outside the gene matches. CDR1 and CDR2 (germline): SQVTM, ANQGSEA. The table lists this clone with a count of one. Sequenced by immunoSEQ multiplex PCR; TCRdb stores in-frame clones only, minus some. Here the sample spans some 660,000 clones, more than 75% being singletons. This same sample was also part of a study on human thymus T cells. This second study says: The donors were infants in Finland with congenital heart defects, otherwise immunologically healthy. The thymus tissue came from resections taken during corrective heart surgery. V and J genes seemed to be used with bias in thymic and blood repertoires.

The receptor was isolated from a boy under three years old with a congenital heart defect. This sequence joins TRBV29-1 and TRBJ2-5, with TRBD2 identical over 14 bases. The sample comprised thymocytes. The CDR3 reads CSVRTAAGLAGVQYF. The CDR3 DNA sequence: TGCAGCGTGCGGACGGCGGCGGGACTAGCGGGAGTGCAGTACTTC. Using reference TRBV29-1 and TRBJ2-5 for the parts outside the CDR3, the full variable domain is SAVISQKPSRDICQRGTSLTIQCQVDSQVTMMFWYRQQPGQSLTLIATANQGSEATYESGFVIDKFPISRPNLTFSTLTVSNMSPEDSSIYLCSVRTAAGLAGVQYFGPGTRLLVL.